This T cell receptor beta chain derives from a study of blood T cell repertoires in COVID-19. For the study at large: From the United States, Italy and Spain came samples of acute and convalescent COVID-19.

The germline gives CDR1 SGHRS, CDR2 YFSETQ. Trimming cost V 4 bases and J 0 bases, with 9 bases left between them. The CDR3 consists of 14 residues. Patients from Seattle were sampled longitudinally, starting during active infection. The method was immunoSEQ multiplex PCR; TCRdb's version includes in-frame clones alone and lacks a portion of them. The table includes 250,000 to 350,000 clones, around 89% detected once. The count of this clone is one. Sequencing was carried out using peripheral blood. The receptor's source is a woman in her forties or fifties with COVID-19, enrolled during active disease. This chain joins TRBV5-1 and TRBJ2-3; D remains ambiguous. CDR3 sequence (DNA): TGCGCCAGCAGCCCCTCTAGGAGCACAGATACGCAGTATTTT. Translation gives CASSPSRSTDTQYF.